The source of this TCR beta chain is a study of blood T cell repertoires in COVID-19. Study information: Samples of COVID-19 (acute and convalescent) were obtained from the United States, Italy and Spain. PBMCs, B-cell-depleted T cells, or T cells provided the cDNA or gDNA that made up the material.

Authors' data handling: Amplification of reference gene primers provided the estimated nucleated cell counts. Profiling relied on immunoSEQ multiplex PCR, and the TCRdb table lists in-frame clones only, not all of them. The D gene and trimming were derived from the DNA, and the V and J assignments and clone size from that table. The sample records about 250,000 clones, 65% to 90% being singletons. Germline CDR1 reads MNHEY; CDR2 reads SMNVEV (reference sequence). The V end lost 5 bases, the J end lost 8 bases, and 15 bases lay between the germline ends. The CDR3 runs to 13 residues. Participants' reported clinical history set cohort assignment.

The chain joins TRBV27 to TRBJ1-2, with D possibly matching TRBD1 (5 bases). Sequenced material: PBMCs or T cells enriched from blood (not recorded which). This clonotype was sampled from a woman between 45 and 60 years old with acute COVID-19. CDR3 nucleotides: TGTGCCAGCAGTACGTGGGGGGAGCGGGGCTACACCTTC. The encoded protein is CASSTWGERGYTF.